This T cell receptor beta chain was identified in a study of blood T cell repertoires in COVID-19. Study information: Sites in the United States, Italy and Spain provided acute and convalescent COVID-19 samples. T cells, B-cell-depleted T cells, or PBMCs supplied cDNA or gDNA.

V gave up 8 bases and J gave up 8 bases; unmatched junction bases: 14. Per germline, CDR1 MDHEN and CDR2 SYDVKM. This CDR3 comprises 15 residues. As handled by the study authors: Amplification with reference gene primers provided the estimates of nucleated cell counts. This table comes from immunoSEQ multiplex PCR, and its TCRdb copy is limited to in-frame clones, with some not included. Clone size and the V and J calls come from that table; the DNA yielded D and trimming. Of about 150,000 clones in the sample, around 91% were seen once. The clonotype comes from a woman between 55 and 75 years old with active COVID-19. Sequences were obtained from peripheral blood. The chain has TRBV28 and TRBJ2-1; 8 bases align to TRBD2. This chain's CDR3 is CASLKYAGGSHEQFF. The CDR3 DNA sequence: TGTGCCAGCCTAAAGTATGCGGGAGGATCGCATGAGCAGTTCTTC.